The 16 T cell receptor beta chains below come from one sample, sequenced in a study of OX40 agonist ivuxolimab in advanced cancers. The repertoire was sequenced with immunoSEQ multiplex PCR; TCRdb's copy has only in-frame clones and lacks some. The profile covers about 70,000 clones, with roughly four fifths appearing a single time and 5% taken by the ten largest. The input for sequencing was CD4+ or CD8+ T cells sorted from blood, taken in a trial of the OX40 agonist ivuxolimab. These receptors were obtained from an adult with an advanced solid tumor such as melanoma, head and neck, liver or kidney cancer.

The chain combines TRBV7-8 with TRBJ2-7, with 7 bases aligning to TRBD1. The ends lost 5 bases at V and 0 bases at J; junction bases unmatched: 4. The CDR3 extends over 14 amino acids. Germline CDR1 SGHVS, CDR2 FQNEAQ. The chain's CDR3 is CASSPQGFSYEQYF. Here the CDR3 DNA reads TGTGCCAGCAGCCCACAGGGGTTCTCCTACGAGCAGTACTTC.

The rearrangement joins TRBV7-9 to TRBJ2-1; 13 nucleotides align to TRBD2. V trimming: 4 bases; J trimming: 8 bases; junction bases outside the gene matches: 11. Looked up from germline, CDR1 is SEHNR and CDR2 is FQNEAQ (reference sequence). This CDR3 is built from 17 residues. CDR3 sequence: CASSSPGTSGTGHEQFF. Here the CDR3 DNA reads TGTGCCAGCAGCTCTCCCGGGACTAGCGGGACGGGGCATGAGCAGTTCTTC.

The chain combines TRBV12-5 with TRBJ2-5, with D possibly matching TRBD2 (5 bases). This CDR3 spans 13 amino acids. The V and J ends lost 7 bases and 3 bases respectively, with 12 bases between them. In germline, CDR1 is LGHNT, CDR2 FRNRAP. The CDR3 sequence is CASAGGSKETQYF. In DNA form, the CDR3 reads TGTGCTAGTGCGGGCGGGTCGAAAGAGACCCAGTACTTC. The variable domain in full, completed from reference TRBV12-5 and TRBJ2-5, reads DARVTQTPRHKVTEMGQEVTMRCQPILGHNTVFWYRQTMMQGLELLAYFRNRAPLDDSGMPKDRFSAEMPDATLATLKIQPSEPRDSAVYFCASAGGSKETQYFGPGTRLLVL.

This clone has just one count. The chain links TRBV5-4 to TRBJ2-5; 11 nucleotides line up with TRBD2. Germline lookup yields CDR1 SGHNT and CDR2 YYREEE (reference sequence). This CDR3 is 17 amino acids long. The V segment lost 0 bases and the J segment 3 bases; nucleotides outside the gene matches: 7. The CDR3 nucleotides read TGTGCCAGCAGCTTGGAGTATAGCGGGGGGGAAAAAGAGACCCAGTACTTC. This translates into CASSLEYSGGEKETQYF.

This clone was found a few times. The chain has TRBV6-1 and TRBJ1-2, with D tentatively TRBD1 (5 bases). The CDR3 loop spans 11 amino acids. The V gene lost 5 bases and the J gene lost 8 bases, with 9 bases spanning the gap. Germline V gives CDR1 MNHNS, CDR2 SASEGT. CDR3 loop: CASSYTGGYTF. DNA of the CDR3: TGTGCCAGCAGTTATACAGGCGGCTACACCTTC.

V is TRBV18 and J is TRBJ1-3; 9 positions agree with TRBD1. Trimming took 5 bases from V and 4 from J; bases not matched to a gene: 9. Germline V gene sequence: CDR1 KGHSH, CDR2 LQKENI. The CDR3 is 16 residues long. The CDR3: CASSTTGGRSGNTIYF. As DNA, the CDR3 is TGTGCCAGCTCAACCACAGGGGGCCGGTCGGGAAACACCATATATTTT.

There are a few counts of this clone. This chain links TRBV7-9 with TRBJ1-1; D is perhaps TRBD1 (5 bases). The germline CDR1 and CDR2 sequences are SEHNR and FQNEAQ (reference sequence). V lost 5 bases and J 0 bases, leaving 10 bases between the germline ends. There are 14 residues in the CDR3. The CDR3 region is CASSNRHLNTEAFF. The CDR3 DNA follows: TGTGCCAGCAGCAACAGGCATTTGAACACTGAAGCTTTCTTT.

The CDR3 region is CASSQAAGEEPQPQHF. The CDR3 DNA is TGTGCCAGCAGCCAAGCGGCAGGGGAAGAACCCCAGCCCCAGCATTTT. J is TRBJ1-5 and V is TRBV4-2, with D maybe TRBD1 (6 bases). V was clipped by 1 base and J by 7 bases, with 17 bases between them. The CDR3 is made up of 16 amino acids. Per germline, CDR1 LGHNA and CDR2 YNFKEQ.

The rearrangement uses TRBV27 and TRBJ2-6; D is unresolved. The V and J ends lost 6 bases and 0 bases respectively, with 15 bases between them. The CDR3 spans 17 residues. Germline CDR1 MNHEY, CDR2 SMNVEV (reference sequence). The CDR3 loop reads CASRGPGHYSGANVLTF. Here the CDR3 DNA reads TGTGCCAGCAGGGGTCCGGGCCACTACTCTGGGGCCAACGTCCTGACTTTC.

The chain couples TRBV6-1 to TRBJ2-2; TRBD1 aligns across 10 bases. V shed 6 bases and J 5 bases; nucleotides not matched to a gene: 6. This CDR3 has 15 amino acids. The germline V gene has CDR1 MNHNS and CDR2 SASEGT. In DNA form, the CDR3 reads TGTGCCAGCAGCCCCCTGGGACAGGGGACCGGGGAGCTGTTTTTT. Translated: CASSPLGQGTGELFF.

The genes are TRBV6-1 and TRBJ2-5; D is uncertain. Deletions cut 4 bases from V and 4 bases from J, with 13 bases between. The CDR3 runs to 14 residues. Germline V gene sequence: CDR1 MNHNS, CDR2 SASEGT. CDR3 coding DNA: TGTGCCAGCAGTGCAACGGGTTATTTAGAGACCCAGTACTTC. It is translated as CASSATGYLETQYF.

The rearrangement links TRBV10-3 to TRBJ1-5, with no clear D. V was cut by 0 bases and J by 0 bases, with 9 bases left in between. CDR1 and CDR2 (germline): ENHRY, SYGVKD. The CDR3 is 16 amino acids. CDR3 DNA: TGTGCCATCAGTGAGTCCGGACTTAATAGCAATCAGCCCCAGCATTTT. Its translation: CAISESGLNSNQPQHF.

The chain joins TRBV4-1 to TRBJ2-7, with 8 bases that match TRBD2. Germline values: CDR1 MGHRA, CDR2 YSYEKL. The length of the CDR3 is 14 residues. Trimming removed 11 bases from V and 6 bases from J; junction bases left unmatched: 15. The chain's CDR3 is CAQEKAPLAVEQYF. The DNA of the CDR3 is TGCGCCCAGGAAAAAGCACCACTAGCGGTCGAGCAGTACTTC.

This chain connects TRBV7-9 to TRBJ1-6, with TRBD1 as a possible D gene (6 bases). Germline assignment: CDR1 SEHNR and CDR2 FQNEAQ (reference sequence). V lost 2 bases and J 9 bases, leaving 11 bases between the germline ends. The CDR3 consists of 14 residues. The CDR3 spells CASSLQGIGSPLHF. In DNA form, the CDR3 reads TGTGCCAGCAGCTTACAGGGGATAGGTTCACCCCTCCACTTT.

The CDR3 reads CASSLHEGYEQYF. The DNA of the CDR3 is TGTGCCAGCAGCTTACACGAGGGCTACGAGCAGTACTTC. V and J are TRBV7-7 and TRBJ2-7, with D tentatively TRBD2 (5 bases). This CDR3 is 13 amino acids long. V lost 2 bases and J 3 bases, leaving 8 bases between the germline ends. From germline, CDR1 is SSHAT and CDR2 FNYEAQ (reference sequence).

The V call is TRBV7-6, the J call TRBJ2-5; D remains unclear. Trimming stripped 3 bases from V and 0 bases from J, with 2 bases between. CDR1 is SGHVS and CDR2 is FNYEAQ in the germline V gene. CDR3 length: 12 residues. The CDR3 DNA reads as TGTGCCAGCAGCTTGTACCAAGAGACCCAGTACTTC. Encoded protein: CASSLYQETQYF.